The rows below give T cell receptor beta chains drawn from one sample of a study of T cell repertoires in cytomegalovirus infection. These receptors are not linked to any known antigen. TCRdb reprocessed the reads with MiXCR, giving one entry per CDR3 protein. Among roughly 87,000 distinct CDR3 sequences listed, about 29% were seen once. Sequenced material: CD8+ T cells from cultured PBMCs, taken from culture after CMV antigen stimulation. The receptors derive from a human donor in good health (CMV status not recorded). Some clones in this sample may be carry-over from other donors' samples. The CDR3 runs from the conserved cysteine through the conserved F or W. Fields, in order: D gene, clone size, J gene, V gene, CDR3 DNA, CDR3 protein. The D gene is left open where the match is weak. Clone size is not always given. Where it is, it says once, few, many or a class for expanded clones.

D: NA
size: NA
J: TRBJ2-1
V: TRBV25-1
DNA: TGTGCCAGCAGTGACCCTCAGGGCAATGAGCAGTTCTTC
CDR3: CASSDPQGNEQFF

D: TRBD1
size: NA
J: TRBJ2-3
V: TRBV2
DNA: TGTGCCAGCAGTTCGGGACAGTCTAGCACAGATACGCAGTATTTT
CDR3: CASSSGQSSTDTQYF

D: TRBD1
size: NA
J: TRBJ2-7
V: TRBV5-1
DNA: TGCGCCAGCAGCTTGGAGGCGGCGGGACAGGGGTACGAGCAGTACTTC
CDR3: CASSLEAAGQGYEQYF

D: NA
size: many
J: TRBJ2-1
V: TRBV7-8
DNA: TGTGCCAGCAGCGTGGGGTCCGGGACCGCCTCCTACAATGAGCAGTTCTTC
CDR3: CASSVGSGTASYNEQFF

D: NA
size: NA
J: TRBJ2-7
V: TRBV5-4
DNA: TGTGCCAGCAGCAGTATCGTCCGGGACGAGCAGTACTTC
CDR3: CASSSIVRDEQYF

D: TRBD2
size: NA
J: TRBJ2-1
V: TRBV7-6
DNA: TGTGCCAGCAGCTCCTCCAGGACTAGCGGGGCCGATGAGCAGTTCTTC
CDR3: CASSSSRTSGADEQFF

D: TRBD2
size: NA
J: TRBJ2-7
V: TRBV20-1
DNA: TGCAGTGCTAGACGGGGGGACTACGAGCAGTACTTC
CDR3: CSARRGDYEQYF

D: NA
size: many
J: TRBJ1-1
V: TRBV12-3/TRBV12-4
DNA: TGTGCCAGCAGTTTATCCCCCAACACTGAAGCTTTCTTT
CDR3: CASSLSPNTEAFF

D: NA
size: NA
J: TRBJ2-7
V: TRBV7-9
DNA: TGTGCCAGCAGCTTAGACGCAGATCGGTACGAGCAGTACTTC
CDR3: CASSLDADRYEQYF

D: TRBD2
size: NA
J: TRBJ2-7
V: TRBV2
DNA: TGTGCCAGCAGTGAAGATCCGGGGGGAGAGCAGTACTTC
CDR3: CASSEDPGGEQYF

D: NA
size: few
J: TRBJ1-2
V: TRBV20-1
DNA: TGCAGTGCTGCCGGGACTCCGGGGAACTATGGCTACACCTTC
CDR3: CSAAGTPGNYGYTF

D: TRBD2
size: NA
J: TRBJ2-2
V: TRBV6-7
DNA: TGTGCCAGCAGCCTGACTAGCGGGGCCGGGGAGCTGTTTTTT
CDR3: CASSLTSGAGELFF

D: NA
size: NA
J: TRBJ1-2
V: TRBV18
DNA: TGTGCCAGCTCCGAAGAATGGGATTCCTATGGCTACACCTTC
CDR3: CASSEEWDSYGYTF

D: NA
size: NA
J: TRBJ1-3
V: TRBV7-9
DNA: TGTGCCAGCAACGAACCGGGGGGGAGTTTCTCTGGAAACACCATATATTTT
CDR3: CASNEPGGSFSGNTIYF

D: TRBD2
size: many
J: TRBJ2-7
V: TRBV7-8
DNA: TGTGCCAGCAGCTACGGACTAGCGGAGCAGTACTTC
CDR3: CASSYGLAEQYF

D: NA
size: NA
J: TRBJ1-5
V: TRBV12-3/TRBV12-4
DNA: TGTGCCAGCAGGAGCGGCAGCAACAATCAGCCCCAGCATTTT
CDR3: CASRSGSNNQPQHF

D: TRBD2
size: many
J: TRBJ2-7
V: TRBV7-8
DNA: TGTGCCAGCAGCTTAGCGCTTCCTAGCGGGGGCCTCTACGAGCAGTACTTC
CDR3: CASSLALPSGGLYEQYF

D: NA
size: NA
J: TRBJ1-1
V: TRBV19
DNA: TGTGCCAGTAGTACCCAGGGAGGGTTGACTGAAGCTTTCTTT
CDR3: CASSTQGGLTEAFF

D: TRBD2
size: few
J: TRBJ2-7
V: TRBV7-2
DNA: TGTGCCAGCAGCCCTAGCGGGAGCTCCTACGAGCAGTACTTC
CDR3: CASSPSGSSYEQYF

D: TRBD1
size: NA
J: TRBJ2-7
V: TRBV6-1
DNA: TGTGCCAGCAGTGTTACCCCGGGACAGACCTACGAGCAGTACTTC
CDR3: CASSVTPGQTYEQYF

D: NA
size: many
J: TRBJ2-5
V: TRBV7-2
DNA: TGTGCCAGCAGCTTAGGGGGGCCGGGAGAGACCCAGTACTTC
CDR3: CASSLGGPGETQYF

D: TRBD2
size: few
J: TRBJ2-1
V: TRBV19
DNA: TGTGCCAGTACCCTGACTAGCGGGGGAGACAATGAGCAGTTCTTC
CDR3: CASTLTSGGDNEQFF

D: TRBD2
size: NA
J: TRBJ2-1
V: TRBV20-1
DNA: TGCAGTGCTAGAGGTGATATGCTAGCGGGGAAAAGCTCCTACAATGAGCAGTTCTTC
CDR3: CSARGDMLAGKSSYNEQFF

D: NA
size: few
J: TRBJ1-1
V: TRBV7-2
DNA: TGTGCCAGCAGCCAACAGGTTACTGAAGCTTTCTTT
CDR3: CASSQQVTEAFF

D: NA
size: NA
J: TRBJ1-1
V: TRBV7-6
DNA: TGTGCCAGCAGCTTAGGGGGGCGCAGCACTGAAGCTTTCTTT
CDR3: CASSLGGRSTEAFF

D: NA
size: NA
J: TRBJ1-6
V: TRBV9
DNA: TGTGCCAGCAGCCCCCGGGAGGAAACTGCCTATAATTCACCCCTCCACTTT
CDR3: CASSPREETAYNSPLHF

D: NA
size: NA
J: TRBJ1-1
V: TRBV6-2/TRBV6-3
DNA: TGTGCCAGCAGTTACACGACTTGGAACACTGAAGCTTTCTTT
CDR3: CASSYTTWNTEAFF

D: TRBD1
size: many
J: TRBJ1-1
V: TRBV5-1
DNA: TGCGCCAGCAGCTTGCGGGGGACAGGGAACACTGAAGCTTTCTTT
CDR3: CASSLRGTGNTEAFF

D: NA
size: few
J: TRBJ2-7
V: TRBV7-9
DNA: TGTGCCAGCAGCCCTTCTTCCGTTTTGGCAGGGCCAATCTCAGTAAACGAGCAGTACTTC
CDR3: CASSPSSVLAGPISVNEQYF

D: NA
size: many
J: TRBJ2-3
V: TRBV29-1
DNA: TGCAGCTCTACAGGGTTCTCAGATACGCAGTATTTT
CDR3: CSSTGFSDTQYF

D: NA
size: many
J: TRBJ2-7
V: TRBV5-6
DNA: TGTGCCAGCAGCTTGTACGGGACACCTTCCTACGAGCAGTACTTC
CDR3: CASSLYGTPSYEQYF

D: TRBD1
size: NA
J: TRBJ1-2
V: TRBV20-1
DNA: TGCAGTGCTCGAGGGACAGGGAGCTACTATGGCTACACCTTC
CDR3: CSARGTGSYYGYTF

D: NA
size: NA
J: TRBJ1-2
V: TRBV7-9
DNA: TGTGCCAGCAGCTTAGATGGCTCACCCTATGGCTACACCTTC
CDR3: CASSLDGSPYGYTF

D: TRBD2
size: many
J: TRBJ2-7
V: TRBV20-1
DNA: TGCAGTGCTAGGAGGGCATGGACTAGCGGTTCCTACGAGCAGTACTTC
CDR3: CSARRAWTSGSYEQYF

D: NA
size: NA
J: TRBJ1-1
V: TRBV7-2
DNA: TGTGCCAGCCCTTCGGTGGACACTGAAGCTTTCTTT
CDR3: CASPSVDTEAFF

D: NA
size: few
J: TRBJ2-7
V: TRBV6-1
DNA: TGTGCCAGCAGTGACGGGTTCCCGAGCTCCTACGAGCAGTACTTC
CDR3: CASSDGFPSSYEQYF

D: TRBD1
size: NA
J: TRBJ2-7
V: TRBV7-6
DNA: TGTGCCAGCAGCTTAGCTCGGACAGGGACTTACGAGCAGTACTTC
CDR3: CASSLARTGTYEQYF

D: NA
size: few
J: TRBJ2-7
V: TRBV7-9
DNA: TGTGCCAGCAGCTCGCCGTTAGAAAAAAGCTACGAGCAGTACTTC
CDR3: CASSSPLEKSYEQYF

D: TRBD1
size: NA
J: TRBJ2-1
V: TRBV4-1
DNA: TGCGCCAGCAGCCAAGGGGGACAGGGGTACAATGAGCAGTTCTTC
CDR3: CASSQGGQGYNEQFF

D: NA
size: NA
J: TRBJ2-1
V: TRBV2
DNA: TGTGCCAGCCCAGGGCCGGCCCTCCCCCACAATGAGCAGTTCTTC
CDR3: CASPGPALPHNEQFF